This record looks at one T cell receptor (beta chain) sequence and its context. The data were taken from a study of cytomegalovirus exposure and HLA in healthy donors. The PCR ran on 60 Vbeta and 13 Jbeta primers. The table came from immunoSEQ multiplex PCR; TCRdb's copy has only in-frame clones and leaves some out. Among just over 150,000 clones listed, about 80% were seen once. V dropped 0 bases and J dropped 0 bases, with 7 bases sitting between them. This CDR3 region has 14 residues. From germline, CDR1 is SGHRS and CDR2 YFSETQ. Sequencing was carried out using PBMCs. This sequence was found in a woman in her forties or fifties in good health and CMV-seropositive. The chain is built from TRBV5-1 and TRBJ2-7; no firm D call. Here the CDR3 reads CASSLGWASYEQYF. The DNA for the CDR3 is TGCGCCAGCAGCTTGGGGTGGGCCTCCTACGAGCAGTACTTC.